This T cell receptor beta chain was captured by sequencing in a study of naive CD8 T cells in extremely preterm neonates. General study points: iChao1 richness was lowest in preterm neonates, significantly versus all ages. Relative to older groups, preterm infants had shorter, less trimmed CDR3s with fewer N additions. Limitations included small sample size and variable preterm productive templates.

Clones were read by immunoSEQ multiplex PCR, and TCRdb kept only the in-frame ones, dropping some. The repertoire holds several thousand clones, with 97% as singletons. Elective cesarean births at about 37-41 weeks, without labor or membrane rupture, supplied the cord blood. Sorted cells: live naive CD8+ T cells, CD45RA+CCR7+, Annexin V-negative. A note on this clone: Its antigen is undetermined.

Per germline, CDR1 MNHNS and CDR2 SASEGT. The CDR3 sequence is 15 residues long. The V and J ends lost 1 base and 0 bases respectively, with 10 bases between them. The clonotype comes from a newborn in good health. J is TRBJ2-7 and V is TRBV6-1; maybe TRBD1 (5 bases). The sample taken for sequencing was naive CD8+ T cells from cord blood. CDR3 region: CASSEEGVSSYEQYF. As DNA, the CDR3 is TGTGCCAGCAGTGAAGAAGGGGTGAGCTCCTACGAGCAGTACTTC.